This T cell receptor (beta chain) was profiled in a study of breast tumors, draining lymph nodes, adjacent tissues. Study-level findings and limits: The data were judged consistent with most tumor T cells coming from lymph node and expanding in tumor. Data only fit, rather than demonstrated, lymph node origin of most tumor T cells. Tumor and nontumor repertoires were significantly more similar in luminal-like than in basal-like breast cancer. Tumor repertoires ranked between lymph nodes and nontumor tissue in diversity, with V and J gene preferences.

Axillary draining lymph nodes of breast cancer patients supplied the node samples. The CDR3 totals 16 residues. With V trimmed by 10 bases and J by 6 bases, 18 bases remained unmatched. Germline loops: CDR1 MNHNS, CDR2 SASEGT. Each CDR3 protein is one row after TCRdb ran MiXCR on the multiplex PCR reads. The sample shows roughly 120,000 distinct CDR3 sequences, just under 20% of them seen only once. This clonotype turned up a few times. What it recognizes is unknown. The chain links TRBV6-1 to TRBJ2-3; 8 bases align to TRBD2. Sequencing was performed on axillary lymph node tissue. This TCR derives from a female donor with breast cancer. Some clones in this sample may be carry-over from other donors' samples. CDR3 DNA sequence: TGTGCCACTCAGAACCCCCTAGCGGGTCCAACGGATACGCAGTATTTT. This sequence encodes CATQNPLAGPTDTQYF.